The 7 T cell receptor beta chains presented below share a single source sample, sequenced in a study of persistence of HIV-infected CD4 T cells. For these TCRs, the target antigens are not known. The stimulus was an HIV-1 Gag 15-mer peptide pool, about 1 ug/peptide/mL. CD40L-negative CD69-negative CD45RO-high memory CD4+ T cells were sorted as populations depleted of antigen-responding cells. The immunoSEQ assay was version 4, run in survey mode. TCRdb's table, derived via immunoSEQ multiplex PCR, lists solely in-frame clones and lacks some. The sample includes about 40,000 clones, around 78% of them seen just once. Sequencing used CD4+ T cells sorted from PBMCs after approximately 19-hour stimulation, obtained from a patient who received antiretroviral therapy. These receptors originate from an adult man with HIV who was CMV-seropositive.

The sample holds a few counts of this clone. The J gene is TRBJ2-4, the V gene TRBV7-2; TRBD2 matches at 8 bases. V lost 4 bases to trimming and J lost 9 bases; unmatched junction nucleotides: 8. The CDR3 runs to 14 residues. Looked up from germline, CDR1 is SGHTA and CDR2 is FQGNSA. CDR3 protein: CASSSEAREVIQYF. In DNA, the CDR3 is TGTGCCAGCAGCTCGGAGGCGCGGGAGGTCATTCAGTACTTC.

V usage is TRBV5-6 and J usage is TRBJ1-5, with D possibly matching TRBD1 (6 bases). The CDR3 sequence is 13 residues long. The V gene's germline CDR1 is SGHDT and CDR2 YYEEEE. V lost 9 bases, J lost 8 bases, and 18 bases lay in between. CDR3 in amino acids: CATSSGHGEPQHF. The CDR3 DNA follows: TGTGCCACATCATCGGGACACGGAGAGCCCCAGCATTTT.

The CDR3 DNA sequence: TGTGCCAGTACCACGAGGACAGGGACAGGGGGCGAGAAGACCCAGTACTTC. Residues: CASTTRTGTGGEKTQYF. The gene calls are TRBV19 and TRBJ2-5; TRBD1 aligns across 12 bases. The germline V gene encodes CDR1 LNHDA and CDR2 SQIVND (reference sequence). The CDR3 has 17 amino acids. The junction had 15 bases not matched to a gene; V was cut back by 7 bases and J by 6 bases. The full variable domain, completed using reference TRBV19 and TRBJ2-5, is DGGITQSPKYLFRKEGQNVTLSCEQNLNHDAMYWYRQDPGQGLRLIYYSQIVNDFQKGDIAEGYSVSREKKESFPLTVTSAQKNPTAFYLCASTTRTGTGGEKTQYFGPGTRLLVL.

The sample holds one count of this clone. This chain uses TRBV21-1 with TRBJ2-1; TRBD2, the table's D call, lacks a check against the DNA. TRBV21-1 is noted as a pseudogene. The CDR3 is 14 residues long. CDR3 sequence reads: CASSKALAGRGQFF. CDR3 bases: TGTGCCAGCAGCAAAGCCCTAGCGGGGAGGGGGCAGTTCTTC.

The CDR3 sequence: CASSLPGGNEQFF. The CDR3 nucleotides are TGTGCCAGCAGCCTCCCCGGTGGGAATGAGCAGTTCTTC. The rearrangement uses TRBV7-3 and TRBJ2-1; D is unresolved. There are 13 residues in the CDR3. Germline lookup yields CDR1 SGHTA and CDR2 FQGTGA. Trimming left V 5 bases short and J 7 bases short, with 12 bases between.

The chain recombines TRBV9 with TRBJ1-5; possibly TRBD1 for D (6 bases). The germline gives CDR1 SGDLS, CDR2 YYNGEE. The CDR3 totals 15 residues. Trimming took 0 bases from V and 2 from J, leaving 9 bases between them. CDR3 coding DNA: TGTGCCAGCAGCGTAGAGGGGGATCGCAATCAGCCCCAGCATTTT. This sequence encodes CASSVEGDRNQPQHF. The whole variable domain, filled in from reference TRBV9 and TRBJ1-5, reads DSGVTQTPKHLITATGQRVTLRCSPRSGDLSVYWYQQSLDQGLQFLIQYYNGEERAKGNILERFSAQQFPDLHSELNLSSLELGDSALYFCASSVEGDRNQPQHFGDGTRLSIL.

The V and J genes are TRBV3-1 (or the pseudogene TRBV3-2) and TRBJ1-1; 7 bases map to TRBD1. This CDR3 has 16 amino acids. Trimming cost V 6 bases and J 2 bases; bases outside gene matches: 12. The germline V gene has CDR1 LGHDT and CDR2 YNNKEL (reference sequence). The CDR3 DNA sequence: TGTGCCAGCAGTCCCGACAGGGAGATGATCAACACTGAAGCTTTCTTT. It encodes CASSPDREMINTEAFF.